Listed below are T cell receptor beta chains from one sample, sequenced in a study of blood T cell repertoires in COVID-19. TCRdb's table, derived via immunoSEQ multiplex PCR, lists solely in-frame clones and lacks some. The sample consists of 180,000 or so clones, 78% of them appearing once. Sequencing used peripheral blood. Receptor source: a woman of 80 years or more with active or convalescent COVID-19. Each CDR3 is given with its conserved first and last residue. The D gene is left open where the match is weak. Clone size appears in some rows only: once, few, many, or a class for an expanded clone.

size	D	V	J	DNA	CDR3
-	TRBD1	TRBV7-9	TRBJ2-7	TGTGCCAGCAGCCCGACAGGGGGCCCCTACGAGCAGTACTTC	CASSPTGGPYEQYF
-	TRBD1	TRBV2	TRBJ2-5	TGTGCCAGCAGGGCCCAGGGGGCAGGAGAGACCCAGTACTTC	CASRAQGAGETQYF
-	-	TRBV5-1	TRBJ2-2	TGCGCCAGCAGCTTGGCCCGACTAGTCAAAAGTAGCGGGGAGCTGTTTTTT	CASSLARLVKSSGELFF
-	TRBD1	TRBV5-1	TRBJ1-6	TGCGCCAGCAGCTTGCAGGGGGCAGGGAATAATTCACCCCTCCACTTT	CASSLQGAGNNSPLHF
-	TRBD1	TRBV28	TRBJ1-1	TGTGCCAGCAGTCACTTCAGGGGGCTAAGGACTGAAGCTTTCTTT	CASSHFRGLRTEAFF
-	TRBD2	TRBV7-9	TRBJ2-3	TGTGCCAGCAGCTTGACTAGCGGGGGGGCTGCAGATACGCAGTATTTT	CASSLTSGGAADTQYF
-	-	TRBV4-2	TRBJ1-1	TGTGCCAGCAGCCTGGACGGTCAGGGAAACACTGAAGCTTTCTTT	CASSLDGQGNTEAFF
-	TRBD1	TRBV25-1	TRBJ2-2	TGTGCCAGCAGTGAAGCCCCCGGACAGGGGGCGATCACCGGGGAGCTGTTTTTT	CASSEAPGQGAITGELFF
few	TRBD1	TRBV7-2	TRBJ1-3	TGTGCCAGCAGGCCAACCGGACAGGGGGCGGCGGGAAACACCATATATTTT	CASRPTGQGAAGNTIYF
many	TRBD1	TRBV5-1	TRBJ2-2	TGCGCCAGCAGCTTCGACCAGGGCAGGGGGCTACTCAGACGACACACCGGGGAGCTGTTTTTT	CASSFDQGRGLLRRHTGELFF
-	TRBD2	TRBV5-4	TRBJ2-2	TGTGCCAGCAGCTTGTATCTAGCGGGGGGGATTGCCTCAGGGGAGCTGTTTTTT	CASSLYLAGGIASGELFF
-	TRBD1	TRBV5-5	TRBJ1-1	TGTGCCAGCAGCTGGGGACAGGGTTTAGACACTGAAGCTTTCTTT	CASSWGQGLDTEAFF
-	TRBD1	TRBV5-6	TRBJ2-1	TGTGCCAGCAGCCCTGGGGACAGGGACCGCTTCTACTACAATGAGCAGTTCTTC	CASSPGDRDRFYYNEQFF
-	-	TRBV19	TRBJ1-5	TGTGCCAGTAGTCCCGCGGCCGGCAGGGAAGGTCAGCCCCAGCATTTT	CASSPAAGREGQPQHF
-	TRBD1	TRBV4-2	TRBJ1-4	TGTGCCAGCAGCCAAGACAGCCCAGGGGGATCTGAAAAACTGTTTTTT	CASSQDSPGGSEKLFF
few	-	TRBV30	TRBJ2-7	TGTGCCTGGAGTCGTGGACTTGCCCGGGAGCAGTACTTC	CAWSRGLAREQYF
-	-	TRBV19	TRBJ1-2	TGTGCCAGTAGTCCTAGGGGCTATGGCTACACCTTC	CASSPRGYGYTF
once	-	TRBV19	TRBJ1-2	TGTGCCAGTAGTATAGATGGCAGTACTAACTATGGCTACACCTTC	CASSIDGSTNYGYTF
-	-	TRBV5-1	TRBJ1-1	TGCGCCAGCAGCTTGGGGGGCGGGAACACTGAAGCTTTCTTT	CASSLGGGNTEAFF
-	-	TRBV28	TRBJ1-6	TGTGCCAGCACCTCGGGTAATAATTCACCCCTCCACTTT	CASTSGNNSPLHF
-	-	TRBV7-9	TRBJ1-1	TGTGCCAGCAGCTTAGAGGGGGGGCTTAACACTGAAGCTTTCTTT	CASSLEGGLNTEAFF
-	TRBD1	TRBV19	TRBJ1-1	TGTGCCAGTAGTCCTCAAAGGGACAGGGGGACTGAAGCTTTCTTT	CASSPQRDRGTEAFF
few	TRBD1	TRBV28	TRBJ1-1	TGTGCCAGCAGTTTCCGAGTGGGACAGAAAAACACTGAAGCTTTCTTT	CASSFRVGQKNTEAFF
-	-	TRBV9	TRBJ1-2	TGTGCCAGCTCCAAGGGGACTTTTGAGGAGGGCTACACCTTC	CASSKGTFEEGYTF
-	TRBD1	TRBV5-5	TRBJ2-2	TGTGCCAGCAGCTTGCCATTAACAGGGGATTACACCGGGGAGCTGTTTTTT	CASSLPLTGDYTGELFF
-	-	TRBV9	TRBJ2-5	TGTGCCAGCAGCGTAGCTCCCGGAGCGGTGGGAGAGACCCAGTACTTC	CASSVAPGAVGETQYF
-	TRBD1	TRBV7-9	TRBJ2-1	TGTGCCAGCAGCTTACGGGCAGGGGGCAACGAGCAGTTCTTC	CASSLRAGGNEQFF
-	-	TRBV6-5	TRBJ2-3	TGTGCCAGCAACGGCTTGCAGGGGAGCACAGATACGCAGTATTTT	CASNGLQGSTDTQYF
-	-	TRBV20-1	TRBJ1-2	TGCAGTGCTAGTAAATTGGCGGAAGGCTACACCTTC	CSASKLAEGYTF
-	-	TRBV7-2	TRBJ1-2	TGTGCCAGCAGCTCCCAGCCCGGCCCGGGGGTGTTCAACTATGGCTACACCTTC	CASSSQPGPGVFNYGYTF
few	-	TRBV5-1	TRBJ2-7	TGCGCCAGCAGCTTGGGCGAGGAGGCCTACGAGCAGTACTTC	CASSLGEEAYEQYF
-	-	TRBV19	TRBJ2-2	TGTGCCAGTATAATTGGTGGGACAACGAACACCGGGGAGCTGTTTTTT	CASIIGGTTNTGELFF